This T cell receptor beta chain is from a study of metastatic and nonmetastatic thyroid tumors. On the study more broadly: Malignant thyroid and benign thyroid patients provided blood and tumor or nodule tissue whose repertoires were compared.

In the original workflow: The authors used CDR3 differences across clinicopathological groups to build a distant-metastasis classifier for papillary thyroid cancer. TCRdb reanalyzed the PCR reads via MiXCR. None of the V and J calls come from the authors' own analysis; TCRdb made them. The sample has 20,000 to 25,000 clones, about a quarter seen once; the top ten hold roughly 5.9%. This clone was seen repeatedly, ten times or more. As yet, its antigen is unknown. Study outcomes and limitations: Reported TCR beta diversity, measured in blood and tumor, was significantly higher for malignant thyroid tumors than for benign nodules.

The trim removed 8 bases at V and 3 bases at J, leaving 5 bases unmatched. The length of the CDR3 is 13 residues. The germline V gene encodes CDR1 WSHSY and CDR2 SAAADI. Prior to thyroid surgery, none of the patients had received any treatment. The sample comprised tumor tissue. The TCR sequence derives from a female donor with papillary thyroid cancer or a benign thyroid nodule (not recorded which). Some clones in this sample may be carry-over from other donors' samples. The chain has TRBV10-2 and TRBJ2-3; 7 bases are shared with TRBD1. The CDR3 DNA sequence: TGCGCCAGCCGACAGGGAAGAACAGATACGCAGTATTTT. Translation: CASRQGRTDTQYF.